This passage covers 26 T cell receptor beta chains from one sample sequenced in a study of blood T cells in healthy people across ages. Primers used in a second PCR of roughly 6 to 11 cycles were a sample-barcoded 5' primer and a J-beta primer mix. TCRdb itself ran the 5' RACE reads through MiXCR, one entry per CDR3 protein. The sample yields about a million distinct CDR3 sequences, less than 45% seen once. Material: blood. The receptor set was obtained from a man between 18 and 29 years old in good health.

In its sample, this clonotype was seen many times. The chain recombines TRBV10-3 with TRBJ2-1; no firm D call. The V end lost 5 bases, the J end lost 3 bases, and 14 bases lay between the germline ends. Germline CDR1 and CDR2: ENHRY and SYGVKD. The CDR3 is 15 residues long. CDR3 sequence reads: CAISSKERGYNEQFF. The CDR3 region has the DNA TGTGCCATCAGTTCTAAGGAGCGCGGCTACAATGAGCAGTTCTTC.

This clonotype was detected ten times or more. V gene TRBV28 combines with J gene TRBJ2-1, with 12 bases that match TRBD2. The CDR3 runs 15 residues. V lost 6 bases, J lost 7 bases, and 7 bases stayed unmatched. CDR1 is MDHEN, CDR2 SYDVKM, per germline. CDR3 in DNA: TGTGCCAGCAGCCCTAGCGGGGGGGCGAGGAATGAGCAGTTCTTC. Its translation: CASSPSGGARNEQFF.

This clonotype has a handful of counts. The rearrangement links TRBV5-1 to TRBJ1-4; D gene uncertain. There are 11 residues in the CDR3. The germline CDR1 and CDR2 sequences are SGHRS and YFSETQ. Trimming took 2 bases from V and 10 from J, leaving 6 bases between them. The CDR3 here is CASSFSGKLFF. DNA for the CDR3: TGCGCCAGCAGCTTCTCCGGAAAACTGTTTTTT. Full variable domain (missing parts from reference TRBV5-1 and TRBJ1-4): KAGVTQTPRYLIKTRGQQVTLSCSPISGHRSVSWYQQTPGQGLQFLFEYFSETQRNKGNFPGRFSGRQFSNSRSEMNVSTLELGDSALYLCASSFSGKLFFGSGTQLSVL.

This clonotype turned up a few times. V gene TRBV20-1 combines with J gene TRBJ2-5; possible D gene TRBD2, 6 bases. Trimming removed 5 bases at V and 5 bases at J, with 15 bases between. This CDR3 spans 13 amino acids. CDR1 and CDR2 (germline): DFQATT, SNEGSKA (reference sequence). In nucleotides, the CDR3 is TGCAGTGCTCGGTCCGGGAGAGATGAGACCCAGTACTTC. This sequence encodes CSARSGRDETQYF.

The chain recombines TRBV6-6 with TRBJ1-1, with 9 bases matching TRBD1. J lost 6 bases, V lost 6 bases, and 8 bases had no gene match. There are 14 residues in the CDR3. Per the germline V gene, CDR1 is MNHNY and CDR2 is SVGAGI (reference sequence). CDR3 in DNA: TGTGCCAGCAGACTGCCGGGACAGGGAGCTGAAGCTTTCTTT. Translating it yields CASRLPGQGAEAFF.

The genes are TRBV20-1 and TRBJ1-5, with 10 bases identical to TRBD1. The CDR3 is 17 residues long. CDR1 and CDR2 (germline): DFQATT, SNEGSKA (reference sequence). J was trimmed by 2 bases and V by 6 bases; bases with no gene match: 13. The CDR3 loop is CSARPGQGFYGNQPQHF. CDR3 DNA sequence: TGCAGTGCGCGGCCGGGACAGGGGTTCTATGGCAATCAGCCCCAGCATTTT.

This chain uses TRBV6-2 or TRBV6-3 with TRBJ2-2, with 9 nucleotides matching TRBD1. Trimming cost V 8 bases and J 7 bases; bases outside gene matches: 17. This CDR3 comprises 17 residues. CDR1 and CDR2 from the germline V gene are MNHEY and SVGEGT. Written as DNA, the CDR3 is TGTGCCAGCGGCCGTTCCTCCGGGACAGGGTTCAACGGGGAGCTGTTTTTT. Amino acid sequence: CASGRSSGTGFNGELFF.

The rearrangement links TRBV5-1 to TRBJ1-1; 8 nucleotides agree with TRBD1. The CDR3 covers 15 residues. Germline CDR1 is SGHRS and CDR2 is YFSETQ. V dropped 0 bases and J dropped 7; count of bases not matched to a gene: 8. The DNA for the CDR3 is TGCGCCAGCAGCTTGGTTCCCTGGGGACAGGATGAAGCTTTCTTT. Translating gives CASSLVPWGQDEAFF.

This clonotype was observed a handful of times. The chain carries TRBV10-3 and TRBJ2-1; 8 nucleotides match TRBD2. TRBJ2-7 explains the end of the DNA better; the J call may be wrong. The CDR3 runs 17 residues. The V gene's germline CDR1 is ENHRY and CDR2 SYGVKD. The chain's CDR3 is CAISVTGGASSYNEQYF. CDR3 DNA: TGTGCCATCAGTGTGACGGGAGGGGCTAGCTCCTACAATGAGCAGTACTTC.

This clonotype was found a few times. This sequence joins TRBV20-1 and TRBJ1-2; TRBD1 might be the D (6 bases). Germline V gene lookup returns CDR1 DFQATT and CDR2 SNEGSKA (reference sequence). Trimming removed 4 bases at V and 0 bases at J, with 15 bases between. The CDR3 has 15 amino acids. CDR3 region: CSAITRDTANYGYTF. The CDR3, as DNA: TGCAGTGCTATAACCCGGGACACCGCTAACTATGGCTACACCTTC.

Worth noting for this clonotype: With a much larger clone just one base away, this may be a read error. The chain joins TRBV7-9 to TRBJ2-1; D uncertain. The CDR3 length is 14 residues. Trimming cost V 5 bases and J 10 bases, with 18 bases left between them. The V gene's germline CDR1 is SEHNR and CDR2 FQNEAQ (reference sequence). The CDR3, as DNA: TGTGCCAGCAGCCTGCCGGGCCCTTCCTACGAGCAGTTCTTC. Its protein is CASSLPGPSYEQFF.

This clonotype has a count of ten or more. The CDR3 nucleotides read TGCAGCGCGGCCACGGTATCTGGGGCCAACGTCCTGACTTTC. Translation gives CSAATVSGANVLTF. The V gene is TRBV29-1, the J gene TRBJ2-6; D not resolved. CDR3 length: 14 amino acids. V was trimmed by 7 bases and J by 1 base, leaving 11 bases between them. Looked up from germline, CDR1 is SQVTM and CDR2 is ANQGSEA.

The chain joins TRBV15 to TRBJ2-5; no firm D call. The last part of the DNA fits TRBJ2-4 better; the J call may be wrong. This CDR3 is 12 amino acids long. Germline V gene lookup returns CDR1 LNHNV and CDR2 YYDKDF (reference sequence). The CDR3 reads CATSRFTNIQYF. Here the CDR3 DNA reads TGTGCCACCAGCAGATTTACGAACATTCAGTACTTC.

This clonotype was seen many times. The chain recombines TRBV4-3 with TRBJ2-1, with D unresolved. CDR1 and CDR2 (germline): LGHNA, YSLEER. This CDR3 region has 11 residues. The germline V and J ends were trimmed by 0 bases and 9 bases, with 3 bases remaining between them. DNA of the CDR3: TGCGCCAGCAGCCAAGATGGTGAGCAGTTCTTC. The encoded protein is CASSQDGEQFF.

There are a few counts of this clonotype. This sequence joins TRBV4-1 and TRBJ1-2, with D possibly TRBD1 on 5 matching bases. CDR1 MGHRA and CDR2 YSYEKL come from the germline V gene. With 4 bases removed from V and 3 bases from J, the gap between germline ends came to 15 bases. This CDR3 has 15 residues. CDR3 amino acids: CASSPGNRGDYGYTF. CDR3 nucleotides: TGCGCCAGCAGCCCTGGAAACCGGGGCGACTATGGCTACACCTTC.

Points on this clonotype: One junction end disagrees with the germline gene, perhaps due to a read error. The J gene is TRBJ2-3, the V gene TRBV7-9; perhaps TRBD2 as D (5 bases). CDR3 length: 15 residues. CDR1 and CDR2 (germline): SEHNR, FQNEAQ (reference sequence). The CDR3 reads CASSRRRGSTATQYF. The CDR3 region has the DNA TGTGCCAGCAGCCGTCGAAGAGGGAGCACAGCTACGCAGTATTTT.

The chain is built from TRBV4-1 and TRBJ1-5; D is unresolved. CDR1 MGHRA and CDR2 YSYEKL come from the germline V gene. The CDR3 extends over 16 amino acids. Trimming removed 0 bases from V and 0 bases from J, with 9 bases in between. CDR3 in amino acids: CASSQDTTLSNQPQHF. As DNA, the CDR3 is TGCGCCAGCAGCCAAGATACGACTCTTAGCAATCAGCCCCAGCATTTT.

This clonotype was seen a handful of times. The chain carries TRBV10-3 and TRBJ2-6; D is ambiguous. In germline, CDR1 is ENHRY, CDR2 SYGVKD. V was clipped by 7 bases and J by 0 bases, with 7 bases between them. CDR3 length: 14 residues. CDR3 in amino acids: CAIKTVSGANVLTF. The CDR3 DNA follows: TGTGCCATCAAGACGGTCTCTGGGGCCAACGTCCTGACTTTC.

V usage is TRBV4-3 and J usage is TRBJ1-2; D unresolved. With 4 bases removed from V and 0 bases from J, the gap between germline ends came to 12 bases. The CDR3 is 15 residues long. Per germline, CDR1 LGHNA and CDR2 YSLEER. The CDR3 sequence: CASSPRDRANYGYTF. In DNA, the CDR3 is TGCGCCAGCAGCCCGAGAGATAGAGCTAACTATGGCTACACCTTC.

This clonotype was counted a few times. CDR3 amino acids: CASSLTGEGDEQYF. Here the CDR3 DNA reads TGTGCCAGCAGCCTTACAGGGGAAGGGGACGAGCAGTACTTC. The chain employs TRBV12-3 or TRBV12-4 and TRBJ2-7; 7 bases match TRBD1. This CDR3 is built from 14 residues. With 6 bases clipped from V and 5 bases from J, the junction kept 10 bases outside the gene matches.

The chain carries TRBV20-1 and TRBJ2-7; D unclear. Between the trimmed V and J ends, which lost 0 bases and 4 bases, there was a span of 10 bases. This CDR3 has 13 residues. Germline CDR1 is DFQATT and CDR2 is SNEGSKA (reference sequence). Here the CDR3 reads CSAREATEYEQYF. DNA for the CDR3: TGCAGTGCTAGAGAGGCTACCGAATACGAGCAGTACTTC.

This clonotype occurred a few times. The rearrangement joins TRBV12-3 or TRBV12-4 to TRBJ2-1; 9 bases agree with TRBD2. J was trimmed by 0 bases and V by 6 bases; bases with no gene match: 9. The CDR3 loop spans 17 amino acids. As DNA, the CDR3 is TGTGCCAGCAGATCTCCGGGACTAGCAGACTCCTACAATGAGCAGTTCTTC. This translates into CASRSPGLADSYNEQFF.

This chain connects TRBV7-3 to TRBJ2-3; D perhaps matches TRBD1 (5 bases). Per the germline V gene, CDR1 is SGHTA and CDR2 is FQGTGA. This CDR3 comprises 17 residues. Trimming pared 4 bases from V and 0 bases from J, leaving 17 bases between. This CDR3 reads CASSSNDSRPSTDTQYF. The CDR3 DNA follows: TGTGCCAGCAGCTCAAACGACAGCAGGCCAAGCACAGATACGCAGTATTTT.

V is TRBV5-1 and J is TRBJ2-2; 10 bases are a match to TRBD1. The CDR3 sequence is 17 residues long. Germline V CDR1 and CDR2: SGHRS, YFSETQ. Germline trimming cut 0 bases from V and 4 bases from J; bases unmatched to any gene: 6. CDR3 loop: CASSLAGGQGLTGELFF. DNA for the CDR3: TGCGCCAGCAGCTTGGCCGGGGGACAGGGGCTCACCGGGGAGCTGTTTTTT.

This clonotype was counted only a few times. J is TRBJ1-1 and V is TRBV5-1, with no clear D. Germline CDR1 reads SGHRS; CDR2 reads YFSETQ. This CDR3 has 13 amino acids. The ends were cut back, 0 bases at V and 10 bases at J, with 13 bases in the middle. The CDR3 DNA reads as TGCGCCAGCAGCTTGGCCGAAAGGGTAACAGCTTTCTTT. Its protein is CASSLAERVTAFF.

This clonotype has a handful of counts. The CDR3 reads CASSFMTQGGSEAFF. The CDR3 nucleotides read TGTGCCAGCAGCTTTATGACACAGGGCGGCTCTGAAGCTTTCTTT. The gene calls are TRBV3-1 and TRBJ1-1, with D possibly TRBD1 on 6 matching bases. Germline lookup yields CDR1 LGHDT and CDR2 YNNKEL (reference sequence). V was clipped by 5 bases and J by 6 bases, with 19 bases between them. The CDR3 loop spans 15 amino acids.